Below, 6 T cell receptor beta chains from the same sample are listed, as sequenced in a study of T cell responses to AZD1222 COVID-19 vaccine. Generated by immunoSEQ multiplex PCR, the TCRdb table keeps only in-frame clones and is missing some. This table has 100,000 to 150,000 clones, 75% to 90% appearing once. The material was peripheral blood, obtained on day 0 of AZD1222 vaccination. All receptors come from an adult in good health.

This chain uses TRBV6-5 with TRBJ1-5, with TRBD1 matching over 7 bases. The CDR3 contains 15 residues. Germline CDR1 is MNHEY and CDR2 is SVGAGI. The V segment lost 0 bases and the J segment 2 bases; nucleotides outside the gene matches: 1. CDR3 DNA: TGTGCCAGCAGTTACTCTGGGACAGGCAATCAGCCCCAGCATTTT. Its translation is CASSYSGTGNQPQHF.

The chain carries TRBV7-3 and TRBJ2-3, with TRBD2 identical over 9 bases. Losses at the gene ends were 1 base for V and 3 bases for J; bases not matched to a gene: 8. Germline V gene sequence: CDR1 SGHTA, CDR2 FQGTGA. There are 17 residues in the CDR3. Written as DNA, the CDR3 is TGTGCCAGCAGCTTAAGGCTTCGCGGGGGGGCGACAGATACGCAGTATTTT. Protein product: CASSLRLRGGATDTQYF.

CDR3 sequence (DNA): TGCGCCAGCAGCCAAGATCAGGCGGGATATGGCTACACCTTC. It is translated as CASSQDQAGYGYTF. The chain links TRBV4-1 to TRBJ1-2; D gene ambiguous. The V end lost 0 bases, the J end lost 5 bases, and 10 bases lay between the germline ends. The germline V gene encodes CDR1 MGHRA and CDR2 YSYEKL. The length of the CDR3 is 14 residues.

The chain joins TRBV4-2 to TRBJ2-3; no clear D gene. Trimming left V 3 bases short and J 2 bases short, with 3 bases between. CDR3 size: 12 residues. Germline V CDR1 and CDR2: LGHNA, YNFKEQ. This CDR3 is CASSQITDTQYF. The CDR3 nucleotides are TGTGCCAGCAGCCAGATCACAGATACGCAGTATTTT.

The chain carries TRBV10-3 and TRBJ2-7; D remains ambiguous. Germline assignment: CDR1 ENHRY and CDR2 SYGVKD. V lost 10 bases and J 0 bases, leaving 10 bases between the germline ends. The CDR3 runs to 12 residues. The CDR3 nucleotides read TGTGCCACCCAGGAGAGCTCCTACGAGCAGTACTTC. Translation gives CATQESSYEQYF.

The chain couples TRBV7-8 to TRBJ1-5, with TRBD1 identical over 9 bases. V dropped 8 bases and J dropped 4; count of bases not matched to a gene: 3. Germline CDR1 is SGHVS and CDR2 is FQNEAQ. This CDR3 has 13 amino acids. The CDR3 reads CASGQGMNQPQHF. The CDR3 DNA reads TGTGCCAGCGGACAGGGGATGAATCAGCCCCAGCATTTT.